Following are 20 T cell receptor beta chains from one sample sequenced in a study of T cell responses to AZD1222 COVID-19 vaccine. Using immunoSEQ multiplex PCR, the repertoire was profiled, and TCRdb retains in-frame clones only, with some absent. Among 140,000 or so clones listed, 70% to 90% were seen once. The material sequenced was peripheral blood, taken 28 days after the second dose of the MenACWY control vaccine. These receptors came from an adult who received the MenACWY meningococcal vaccine as a control.

V usage is TRBV18 and J usage is TRBJ1-1, with a weak D call TRBD1 (5 bases). The V gene's germline CDR1 is KGHSH and CDR2 LQKENI. The V end was cut by 6 bases, the J end by 0 bases, with 20 bases between. The CDR3 contains 17 residues. CDR3 protein: CASSPGTGLNMNTEAFF. As DNA, the CDR3 is TGTGCCAGCTCCCCCGGGACTGGGCTAAACATGAACACTGAAGCTTTCTTT.

J is TRBJ2-2 and V is TRBV13; a weak D match, TRBD2 (6 bases). The CDR3 totals 14 residues. The V and J ends lost 4 bases and 7 bases respectively, with 13 bases between them. Germline CDR1 PRHDT, CDR2 FYEKMQ (reference sequence). CDR3 bases: TGTGCCAGCAGCTATTGGAGGGGCGGCGGGGAGCTGTTTTTT. This codes for CASSYWRGGGELFF.

The rearrangement links TRBV7-9 to TRBJ1-5; D unclear. CDR1 is SEHNR, CDR2 FQNEAQ, per germline (reference sequence). The CDR3 sequence is 13 residues long. V was clipped by 11 bases and J by 0 bases, with 11 bases between them. The CDR3 protein is CAAALDSNQPQHF. CDR3 nucleotide sequence: TGTGCCGCCGCCCTGGATAGCAATCAGCCCCAGCATTTT.

The rearrangement joins TRBV28 to TRBJ1-4; 7 bases align to TRBD1. Germline CDR1 and CDR2: MDHEN and SYDVKM. The CDR3 sequence is 18 residues long. V was clipped by 4 bases and J by 2 bases; unmatched bases: 13. The CDR3: CASSSRAGGDGTNEKLFF. The CDR3 region has the DNA TGTGCCAGCAGTTCGCGGGCAGGGGGAGATGGGACTAATGAAAAACTGTTTTTT.

The chain is built from TRBV2 and TRBJ1-5, with TRBD1 matching over 7 bases. The germline V gene has CDR1 SNHLY and CDR2 FYNNEI. Trimming removed 7 bases from V and 3 bases from J; junction bases left unmatched: 6. The CDR3 is made up of 14 amino acids. The chain's CDR3 is CASTGGEDNQPQHF. The CDR3 bases are TGTGCCAGCACAGGGGGAGAGGACAATCAGCCCCAGCATTTT. The full variable domain, completed using reference TRBV2 and TRBJ1-5, is EPEVTQTPSHQVTQMGQEVILRCVPISNHLYFYWYRQILGQKVEFLVSFYNNEISEKSEIFDDQFSVERPDGSNFTLKIRSTKLEDSAMYFCASTGGEDNQPQHFGDGTRLSIL.

The genes are TRBV5-1 and TRBJ1-4, with D hard to call. The germline V gene has CDR1 SGHRS and CDR2 YFSETQ. The CDR3 spans 15 residues. V was pared by 0 bases and J by 2 bases, with 8 bases between. CDR3 loop: CASSLAGSTNEKLFF. The CDR3 coding sequence is TGCGCCAGCAGCTTGGCGGGCAGTACTAATGAAAAACTGTTTTTT.

The chain recombines TRBV7-2 with TRBJ2-3; possible D gene TRBD1, 5 bases. Per the germline V gene, CDR1 is SGHTA and CDR2 is FQGNSA. The CDR3 spans 13 residues. V was trimmed by 3 bases and J by 5 bases, leaving 9 bases between them. CDR3 sequence: CASSLGLRDTQYF. Here the CDR3 DNA reads TGTGCCAGCAGCTTGGGGCTTAGAGATACGCAGTATTTT.

This clone was observed a single time. The chain is built from TRBV3-1 (or the pseudogene TRBV3-2) and TRBJ1-6, with D possibly being TRBD1 (5 bases). Germline V CDR1 and CDR2: LGHDT, YNNKEL (reference sequence). The CDR3 spans 16 residues. Trimming stripped 0 bases from V and 7 bases from J, with 13 bases between. This CDR3 is CASSQDSGGRNSPLHF. CDR3 coding DNA: TGTGCCAGCAGCCAAGATTCGGGGGGAAGAAATTCACCCCTCCACTTT.

On this clone: Different DNA sequences within this sample yield the same CDR3. This chain joins TRBV27 and TRBJ1-1; D perhaps matches TRBD1 (5 bases). Trimming removed 4 bases from V and 2 bases from J, with 8 bases in between. Looked up from germline, CDR1 is MNHEY and CDR2 is SMNVEV (reference sequence). This CDR3 comprises 13 residues. The CDR3 DNA is TGTGCCAGCAGTTCGCGGGGCAACACTGAAGCTTTCTTT. Protein product: CASSSRGNTEAFF.

The chain has TRBV4-3 and TRBJ2-7; weak D call: TRBD1 (8 bases). The germline V and J ends were trimmed by 0 bases and 5 bases, with 11 bases remaining between them. Looked up from germline, CDR1 is LGHNA and CDR2 is YSLEER. The CDR3 contains 14 residues. The CDR3 DNA is TGCGCCAGCAGCCAAGACACAGGGGGGGACGAGCAGTACTTC. This sequence encodes CASSQDTGGDEQYF.

J is TRBJ2-1 and V is TRBV7-6; TRBD2 aligns across 8 bases. CDR3 length equals 16 residues. V shed 1 base, J shed 7 bases, and the junction held 9 bases outside the gene matches. Per germline, CDR1 SGHVS and CDR2 FNYEAQ. As DNA, the CDR3 is TGTGCCAGCAGCTTAGTCGTCAGCGGGGGTTATAATGAGCAGTTCTTC. Amino acids: CASSLVVSGGYNEQFF.

This clone appeared once. The chain recombines TRBV28 with TRBJ1-2; a possible D gene is TRBD1 (5 bases). The CDR3 loop spans 13 amino acids. Per the germline V gene, CDR1 is MDHEN and CDR2 is SYDVKM. V was cut by 6 bases and J by 11 bases, with 19 bases left in between. The DNA of the CDR3 is TGTGCCAGCAGCTCCACCGGGACGGGAAAATACACCTTC. Its translation: CASSSTGTGKYTF.

V is TRBV7-9 and J is TRBJ1-4; D unresolved. V lost 6 bases and J lost 6, with 17 bases in between. The CDR3 totals 15 residues. Germline CDR1 and CDR2: SEHNR and FQNEAQ (reference sequence). The CDR3 DNA follows: TGTGCCAGCAGTCTAATGGCGGACGGATATGAAAAACTGTTTTTT. This encodes CASSLMADGYEKLFF.

This chain uses TRBV27 with TRBJ1-5; D possibly corresponds to TRBD1 (5 bases). The CDR3 sequence is 14 residues long. Germline CDR1 is MNHEY and CDR2 is SMNVEV (reference sequence). V was clipped by 5 bases and J by 5 bases, with 13 bases between them. CDR3 sequence reads: CASSGKGRDQPQHF. CDR3 DNA sequence: TGTGCCAGCAGTGGGAAGGGGAGGGATCAGCCCCAGCATTTT.

Remarks on this clone: This may be a read error, as it is one base from a much larger clone. The rearrangement links TRBV7-8 to TRBJ1-1; D gene unclear. The germline V gene has CDR1 SGHVS and CDR2 FQNEAQ. The CDR3 totals 13 residues. V lost 1 base and J 0 bases, leaving 3 bases between the germline ends. Written as DNA, the CDR3 is TGTGCCAGCAGCTTAGTAGTGAACACTGAAGCTTTCTTT. This gives the protein CASSLVVNTEAFF. Supplemented by reference TRBV7-8 and TRBJ1-1, the full variable domain reads GAGVSQSPRYKVAKRGQDVALRCDPISGHVSLFWYQQALGQGPEFLTYFQNEAQLDKSGLPSDRFFAERPEGSVSTLKIQRTQQEDSAVYLCASSLVVNTEAFFGQGTRLTVV.

V gene TRBV3-1 (or the pseudogene TRBV3-2) combines with J gene TRBJ2-7, with 8 nucleotides matching TRBD2. The CDR3 runs to 15 residues. Trimming took 2 bases from V and 4 from J; bases not matched to a gene: 7. Per germline, CDR1 LGHDT and CDR2 YNNKEL (reference sequence). CDR3 sequence: CASSQSGGLIYEQYF. The DNA for the CDR3 is TGTGCCAGCAGCCAAAGCGGGGGTTTGATATACGAGCAGTACTTC.

This chain uses TRBV7-2 with TRBJ1-1; possible D gene TRBD1, 6 bases. Germline lookup yields CDR1 SGHTA and CDR2 FQGNSA. V was cut by 5 bases and J by 2 bases, with 18 bases left in between. CDR3 length: 16 amino acids. The CDR3 coding sequence is TGTGCCAGCAGCCCACGTTTGGGGGCCTCAAACACTGAAGCTTTCTTT. Its protein product is CASSPRLGASNTEAFF.

This sequence joins TRBV6-5 and TRBJ2-7; D may correspond to TRBD1 or TRBD2 (5 bases each). The CDR3 sequence is 15 residues long. Deletions cut 6 bases from V and 5 bases from J, with 20 bases between. Germline V gene sequence: CDR1 MNHEY, CDR2 SVGAGI. This CDR3 reads CASSEGTSWPDEQYF. The CDR3 DNA follows: TGTGCCAGCAGCGAGGGGACCAGCTGGCCAGACGAGCAGTACTTC.

The V call is TRBV11-2, the J call TRBJ1-6; TRBD1 is a possible D gene (5 bases). Trimming removed 3 bases from V and 12 bases from J, with 15 bases in between. CDR3 length equals 14 residues. CDR1 and CDR2 from the germline V gene are SGHAT and FQNNGV. This CDR3 is CASSFGQVEKPLHF. In DNA form, the CDR3 reads TGTGCCAGCAGCTTTGGACAAGTCGAGAAACCCCTCCACTTT.

The chain links TRBV19 to TRBJ2-5; a weak D match, TRBD1 (5 bases). The CDR3 extends over 14 amino acids. Deletions cut 3 bases from V and 5 bases from J, with 13 bases between. CDR1 LNHDA and CDR2 SQIVND come from the germline V gene (reference sequence). DNA of the CDR3: TGTGCCAGTAGTATCGGACACACGGAGGAGACCCAGTACTTC. It translates to CASSIGHTEETQYF.